A single sample gave rise to the 25 T cell receptor beta chains below, sequenced in a study of vaccination and CD4 T cells after COVID-19 (dated by TCRdb to between 2021 and 2024). The library was made by PCR. The sample was run on an Illumina iSeq 100. DNA from cultured CD4+ T cells underwent TCR sequencing with the Oncomine TCR Beta short-read assay at the Johns Hopkins FTIC core. Starting from the raw public reads, TCRdb applied fastp trimming at Q25, assembled clones with MiXCR and retained in-frame beta chains. Rows matching on CDR3 protein sequence are summarized as one entry with the most common DNA and genes. The sample table contains tens of thousands of distinct CDR3 sequences; only one count was recorded for 32% of them. Of the sample, over 10% is held by the ten largest clones. The time point tag for this specimen amounts to: late sampling 161 to 241 days after vaccination in a few convalescent patients. This specimen's treatment or condition label, per the study, means: approximately 10-day PBMC culture with coronavirus spike peptide pools or control peptides (ViraFEST assay).

These receptors have no known antigen. The sample consisted of CD4+ T cells from blood, cultured in vitro, taken about 7 months after SARS-CoV-2 vaccination. These TCRs come from a human donor who had recovered from COVID-19.

Concerning this clonotype itself: This clone may be a read error of a much larger clone one base away. The J gene is TRBJ2-5, the V gene TRBV7-3; 8 bases align to TRBD2. The CDR3 covers 15 residues. CDR1 is SGHTA, CDR2 FQGTGA, per germline. The CDR3: CAGSQAGEGQETQYF. CDR3 nucleotide sequence: TGTGCCGGCAGCCAAGCGGGAGAGGGTCAAGAGACCCAGTACTTC. Complete variable domain (other parts from reference TRBV7-3 and TRBJ2-5): GAGVSQTPSNKVTEKGKYVELRCDPISGHTALYWYRQSLGQGPEFLIYFQGTGAADDSGLPNDRFFAVRPEGSVSTLKIQRTERGDSAVYLCAGSQAGEGQETQYFGPGTRLLVL.

This clonotype is medium-sized by share. The chain is built from TRBV24-1 and TRBJ2-5, with D possibly matching TRBD1 (6 bases). The CDR3 is made up of 15 amino acids. Trimming removed 3 bases at V and 3 bases at J, with 13 bases between. Per germline, CDR1 KGHDR and CDR2 SFDVKD. This CDR3 is CATSDPRGTEETQYF. The DNA for the CDR3 is TGTGCCACCAGTGATCCGAGGGGGACGGAAGAGACCCAGTACTTC.

In its sample, this clonotype was seen a few times. The chain is built from TRBV20-1 and TRBJ1-1, with TRBD1 identical over 7 bases. The CDR3 has 14 residues. Per the germline V gene, CDR1 is DFQATT and CDR2 is SNEGSKA (reference sequence). With V trimmed by 2 bases and J by 5 bases, 8 bases remained unmatched. The CDR3 is CSARPVARGTEAFF. In DNA form, the CDR3 reads TGCAGTGCTAGACCTGTCGCCAGGGGGACTGAAGCTTTCTTT.

The gene calls are TRBV15 and TRBJ2-2; TRBD2 matches 10 bases. Germline lookup yields CDR1 LNHNV and CDR2 YYDKDF (reference sequence). The CDR3 loop spans 16 amino acids. V gave up 0 bases and J gave up 4 bases; unmatched junction bases: 2. The CDR3, as DNA: TGTGCCACCAGCAGAGATCTAGCGGGGGCCACCGGGGAGCTGTTTTTT. Translating gives CATSRDLAGATGELFF.

This clonotype came up a few times. The rearrangement joins TRBV7-2 to TRBJ1-2; no clear D. V was shortened by 1 base and J by 4 bases, with 7 bases between the two germline ends. Per germline, CDR1 SGHTA and CDR2 FQGNSA. The CDR3 has 13 amino acids. The CDR3 bases are TGTGCCAGCAGCTTAGGAGCCGTCTATGGCTACACCTTC. Amino acids: CASSLGAVYGYTF. Supplemented by reference TRBV7-2 and TRBJ1-2, the full variable domain reads GAGVSQSPSNKVTEKGKDVELRCDPISGHTALYWYRQSLGQGLEFLIYFQGNSAPDKSGLPSDRFSAERTGGSVSTLTIQRTQQEDSAVYLCASSLGAVYGYTFGSGTRLTVV.

The chain joins TRBV20-1 to TRBJ2-7; D may be TRBD2 (6 bases). Trimming removed 4 bases at V and 5 bases at J, with 15 bases between. From germline, CDR1 is DFQATT and CDR2 SNEGSKA (reference sequence). The CDR3 spans 13 residues. The CDR3 DNA reads as TGCAGTGCTACGGGGGTCCAACCCCACGAGCAGTACTTC. Its translation: CSATGVQPHEQYF.

This clonotype was seen a single time. The chain combines TRBV10-3 with TRBJ2-7; no clear D. V lost 4 bases and J lost 0, with 1 base in between. Germline lookup yields CDR1 ENHRY and CDR2 SYGVKD. The CDR3 runs to 11 residues. DNA for the CDR3: TGTGCCATCAGTGTCTCCTACGAGCAGTACTTC. Translation: CAISVSYEQYF.

This rearrangement joins TRBV7-8 to TRBJ2-2; 7 bases fit TRBD2. V lost 0 bases to trimming and J lost 6 bases; unmatched junction nucleotides: 1. The germline CDR1 and CDR2 sequences are SGHVS and FQNEAQ. The CDR3 consists of 14 residues. The CDR3: CASSLAGGSGELFF. DNA for the CDR3: TGTGCCAGCAGCTTAGCGGGGGGGTCCGGGGAGCTGTTTTTT.

The chain recombines TRBV6-5 with TRBJ2-7; D might be TRBD2 (5 bases). The CDR3 runs to 15 residues. Germline loops: CDR1 MNHEY, CDR2 SVGAGI. Deletions cut 0 bases from V and 5 bases from J, with 14 bases between. CDR3 region: CASSYSSLAIHEQYF. CDR3 nucleotides: TGTGCCAGCAGTTACTCGAGCCTAGCTATCCACGAGCAGTACTTC.

This clonotype turned up a few times. The chain recombines TRBV6-5 with TRBJ2-2, with D tentatively TRBD2 (5 bases). The CDR3 loop spans 12 amino acids. With 4 bases removed from V and 7 bases from J, the gap between germline ends came to 7 bases. Germline V gives CDR1 MNHEY, CDR2 SVGAGI. The chain's CDR3 is CASSLGLGELFF. CDR3 nucleotide sequence: TGTGCCAGCAGTTTAGGACTCGGGGAGCTGTTTTTT.

The chain couples TRBV6-1 to TRBJ2-7; tentative D call: TRBD1 (5 bases). Germline CDR1 is MNHNS and CDR2 is SASEGT. The CDR3 totals 13 residues. The germline V and J ends were trimmed by 6 bases and 5 bases, with 14 bases remaining between them. CDR3 bases: TGTGCCAGCAGGGTGACAGTTTCGGACGAGCAGTACTTC. Translated, it gives CASRVTVSDEQYF.

The chain is built from TRBV20-1 and TRBJ1-5, with 9 bases that match TRBD1. Germline V gives CDR1 DFQATT, CDR2 SNEGSKA (reference sequence). The CDR3 loop spans 15 amino acids. J lost 7 bases, V lost 0 bases, and 7 bases had no gene match. The CDR3 DNA follows: TGCAGTGCTAGAGATCTAAGACAGGGGGACCAGCCCCAGCATTTT. Its protein product is CSARDLRQGDQPQHF.

This clonotype was counted between two and nine times. The rearrangement links TRBV29-1 to TRBJ2-7, with 12 bases that match TRBD2. CDR1 and CDR2 (germline): SQVTM, ANQGSEA. CDR3 length: 14 residues. Trimming took 5 bases from V and 1 from J; bases not matched to a gene: 3. As DNA, the CDR3 is TGCAGCGTTCGGGGACTAGCGGGTTCCTACGAGCAGTACTTC. Protein sequence: CSVRGLAGSYEQYF.

The genes are TRBV11-2 and TRBJ1-1; D unresolved. The CDR3 length is 12 residues. The germline V and J ends were trimmed by 2 bases and 10 bases, with 11 bases remaining between them. Germline V gene sequence: CDR1 SGHAT, CDR2 FQNNGV. The CDR3 is CASSLLGAGAFF. CDR3 nucleotide sequence: TGTGCCAGCAGCTTATTGGGTGCCGGAGCTTTCTTT.

The chain couples TRBV20-1 to TRBJ1-1; D is perhaps TRBD1 (6 bases). CDR3 length: 14 residues. Germline CDR1 DFQATT, CDR2 SNEGSKA (reference sequence). V was trimmed by 8 bases and J by 4 bases, leaving 20 bases between them. DNA for the CDR3: TGCAGTCGGACAGCCCCCCAACGGGCCACTGAAGCTTTCTTT. It translates to CSRTAPQRATEAFF.

In this sample, this clonotype turned up once. This chain connects TRBV9 to TRBJ1-2, with D possibly being TRBD1 (6 bases). Germline CDR1 SGDLS, CDR2 YYNGEE. Trimming left V 0 bases short and J 5 bases short, with 8 bases between. The CDR3 runs to 13 residues. CDR3 sequence (DNA): TGTGCCAGCAGCGTAGGGACAGCTTATGGCTACACCTTC. Amino acids: CASSVGTAYGYTF. Complete variable domain (other parts from reference TRBV9 and TRBJ1-2): DSGVTQTPKHLITATGQRVTLRCSPRSGDLSVYWYQQSLDQGLQFLIQYYNGEERAKGNILERFSAQQFPDLHSELNLSSLELGDSALYFCASSVGTAYGYTFGSGTRLTVV.

The rearrangement uses TRBV2 and TRBJ1-6; TRBD1 might be the D (6 bases). V gave up 7 bases and J gave up 7 bases, with 14 bases separating them. This CDR3 is built from 14 residues. CDR1 and CDR2 from the germline V gene are SNHLY and FYNNEI. Here the CDR3 reads CASTRQAGNSPLHF. The CDR3 DNA sequence: TGTGCCAGCACCAGACAGGCCGGGAATTCACCCCTCCACTTT.

The sample holds a few counts of this clonotype. The rearrangement links TRBV20-1 to TRBJ2-7, with 10 bases identical to TRBD2. V trimming: 3 bases; J trimming: 3 bases; junction bases outside the gene matches: 8. Germline loops: CDR1 DFQATT, CDR2 SNEGSKA (reference sequence). The CDR3 extends over 15 amino acids. The CDR3 is CSASWVAGGIYEQYF. The CDR3 nucleotides read TGCAGTGCTAGTTGGGTAGCGGGAGGAATCTACGAGCAGTACTTC.

This clonotype has more than one count but fewer than ten. The chain is built from TRBV27 and TRBJ2-2; no firm D call. The V end lost 5 bases, the J end lost 5 bases, and 6 bases lay between the germline ends. Germline values: CDR1 MNHEY, CDR2 SMNVEV (reference sequence). There are 12 residues in the CDR3. The CDR3 here is CASSIGTGELFF. The CDR3 DNA is TGTGCCAGCAGTATCGGTACCGGGGAGCTGTTTTTT.

The chain is built from TRBV5-4 and TRBJ2-7, with 8 nucleotides matching TRBD2. The CDR3 consists of 15 residues. The J segment lost 6 bases and the V segment lost 4 bases, leaving 12 bases of the junction unmatched. Per germline, CDR1 SGHNT and CDR2 YYREEE (reference sequence). The CDR3 DNA is TGTGCCAGCAGCCTGGGGTGGAGCGGGAGTGGCGAGCAGTACTTC. This codes for CASSLGWSGSGEQYF. Together with reference TRBV5-4 and TRBJ2-7, the CDR3 gives the full variable domain: ETGVTQSPTHLIKTRGQQVTLRCSSQSGHNTVSWYQQALGQGPQFIFQYYREEENGRGNFPPRFSGLQFPNYSSELNVNALELDDSALYLCASSLGWSGSGEQYFGPGTRLTVT.

V gene TRBV7-2 combines with J gene TRBJ2-7; a possible D gene is TRBD2 (7 bases). V was shortened by 5 bases and J by 1 base, with 21 bases between the two germline ends. Germline loops: CDR1 SGHTA, CDR2 FQGNSA. This CDR3 contains 17 residues. The CDR3: CASSPLRGGGGSYEQYF. CDR3 in DNA: TGTGCCAGCAGCCCCCTCCGTGGCGGGGGCGGATCCTACGAGCAGTACTTC.

This chain uses TRBV27 with TRBJ2-1; no reliable D call. Germline lookup yields CDR1 MNHEY and CDR2 SMNVEV (reference sequence). CDR3 length equals 16 residues. Trimming took 1 base from V and 0 from J, leaving 10 bases between them. The CDR3 DNA sequence: TGTGCCAGCAGTTTATATGGCGGCCGCTCCTACAATGAGCAGTTCTTC. This codes for CASSLYGGRSYNEQFF.

This clonotype showed up just a few times. In DNA, the CDR3 is TGCGCCAGCAGCCAGATAAACATACTAGCGTTCGGTACCCAGTACTTC. As protein: CASSQINILAFGTQYF. The chain carries TRBV4-1 and TRBJ2-5, with 7 nucleotides matching TRBD2. Per germline, CDR1 MGHRA and CDR2 YSYEKL. CDR3 length: 16 residues. V was pared by 3 bases and J by 8 bases, with 15 bases of the junction left unmatched.

This clonotype was counted between two and nine times. The chain combines TRBV28 with TRBJ2-3; D is uncertain. V lost 6 bases to trimming and J lost 5 bases, with 15 bases between them. Germline CDR1 reads MDHEN; CDR2 reads SYDVKM. This CDR3 is 14 amino acids long. This chain's CDR3 is CASSRLASGDTQYF. DNA of the CDR3: TGTGCCAGCAGCAGACTGGCCTCGGGAGATACGCAGTATTTT.

This chain joins TRBV7-2 and TRBJ2-7; weak D call: TRBD2 (5 bases). From germline, CDR1 is SGHTA and CDR2 FQGNSA. Between the trimmed V and J ends, which lost 2 bases and 7 bases, there was a span of 12 bases. CDR3 size: 13 residues. CDR3 sequence reads: CASSLTGSLEQYF. CDR3 coding DNA: TGTGCCAGCAGCTTAACGGGAAGCCTGGAGCAGTACTTC.